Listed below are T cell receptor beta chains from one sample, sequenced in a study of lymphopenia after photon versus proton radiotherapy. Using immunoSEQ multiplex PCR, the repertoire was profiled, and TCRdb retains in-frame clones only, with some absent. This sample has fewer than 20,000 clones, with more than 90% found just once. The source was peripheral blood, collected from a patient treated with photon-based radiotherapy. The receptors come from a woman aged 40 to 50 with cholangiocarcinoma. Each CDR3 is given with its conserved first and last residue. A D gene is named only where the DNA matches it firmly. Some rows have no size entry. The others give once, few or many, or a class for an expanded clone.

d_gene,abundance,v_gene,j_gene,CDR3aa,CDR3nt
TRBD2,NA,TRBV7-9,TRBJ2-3,CASSSRSGLSTDTQYF,TGTGCCAGCAGCTCCCGTAGCGGGTTGAGCACAGATACGCAGTATTTT
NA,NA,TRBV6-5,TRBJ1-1,CASSSTETYTEAFF,TGTGCCAGCAGTTCGACGGAGACCTACACTGAAGCTTTCTTT
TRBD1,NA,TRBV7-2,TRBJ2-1,CASSHRDRGYNEQFF,TGTGCCAGCAGCCACCGGGACAGGGGTTACAATGAGCAGTTCTTC
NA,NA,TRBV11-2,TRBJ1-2,CASSPADRLYGYTF,TGTGCCAGCAGCCCCGCGGACCGACTCTATGGCTACACCTTC
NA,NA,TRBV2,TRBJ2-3,CASSGPSTDTQYF,TGTGCCAGCTCGGGGCCTAGCACAGATACGCAGTATTTT
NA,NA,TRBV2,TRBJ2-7,CASNRRLSYEQYF,TGTGCCAGCAACCGCCGCCTCTCCTACGAGCAGTACTTC
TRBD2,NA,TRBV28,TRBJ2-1,CASSLYAGGNEQFF,TGTGCCAGCAGTCTATACGCGGGAGGCAATGAGCAGTTCTTC
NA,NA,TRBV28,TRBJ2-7,CASSFGDGSYEQYF,TGTGCCAGCAGTTTCGGGGACGGCTCCTACGAGCAGTACTTC
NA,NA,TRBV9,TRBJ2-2,CASSVGGNTGELFF,TGTGCCAGCAGCGTAGGCGGGAACACCGGGGAGCTGTTTTTT
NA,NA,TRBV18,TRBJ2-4,CASSPVTALAKNIQYF,TGTGCCAGCTCACCAGTGACGGCTCTAGCCAAAAACATTCAGTACTTC
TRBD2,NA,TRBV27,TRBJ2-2,CASSSAGGAGELFF,TGTGCCAGCAGTTCGGCCGGGGGGGCCGGGGAGCTGTTTTTT
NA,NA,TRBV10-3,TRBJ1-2,CAISVNSGSGYGYTF,TGTGCCATCAGTGTAAATTCGGGAAGTGGCTATGGCTACACCTTC
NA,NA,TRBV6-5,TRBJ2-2,CASSYSRGSGTGELFF,TGTGCCAGCAGTTACTCTAGGGGTTCGGGCACCGGGGAGCTGTTTTTT
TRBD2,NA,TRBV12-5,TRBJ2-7,CASGPSGGPREQYF,TGTGCTAGTGGTCCCTCGGGGGGGCCCCGCGAGCAGTACTTC
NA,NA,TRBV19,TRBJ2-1,CASGRNEQFF,TGTGCCAGTGGCCGGAATGAGCAGTTCTTC
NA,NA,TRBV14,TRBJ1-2,CASSQEVTLGGYTF,TGTGCCAGCAGCCAAGAGGTGACGTTGGGAGGCTACACCTTC
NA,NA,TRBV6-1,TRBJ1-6,CASSDQRGMHNSPLHF,TGTGCCAGCAGTGACCAGCGGGGGATGCATAATTCACCCCTCCACTTT
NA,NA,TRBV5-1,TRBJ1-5,CASSVDSHLNQPQHF,TGCGCCAGCAGCGTGGACAGCCATCTGAATCAGCCCCAGCATTTT
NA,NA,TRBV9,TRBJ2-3,CASSEFTDTQYF,TGTGCCAGCAGCGAATTCACAGATACGCAGTATTTT
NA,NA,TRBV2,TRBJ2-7,CASMRNSYEQYF,TGTGCCAGCATGAGGAACTCCTACGAGCAGTACTTC
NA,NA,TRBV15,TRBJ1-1,CATSRDVDRKEAFF,TGTGCCACCAGCAGAGACGTGGACAGAAAGGAAGCTTTCTTT
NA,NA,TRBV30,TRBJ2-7,CAWRPDNSYEQYF,TGTGCCTGGAGACCAGACAACTCCTACGAGCAGTACTTC
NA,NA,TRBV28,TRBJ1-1,CASSLYGGKNTEAFF,TGTGCCAGCAGTTTATATGGCGGAAAGAACACTGAAGCTTTCTTT
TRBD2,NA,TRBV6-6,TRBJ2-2,CASSLGLAGKTGELFF,TGTGCCAGCAGTTTGGGACTAGCGGGGAAAACCGGGGAGCTGTTTTTT
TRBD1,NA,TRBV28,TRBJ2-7,CASSLGTGTTDYEQYF,TGTGCCAGCAGTTTGGGGACAGGGACCACGGATTACGAGCAGTACTTC
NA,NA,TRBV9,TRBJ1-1,CASSIDGDNTEAFF,TGTGCCAGCAGCATAGACGGGGATAACACTGAAGCTTTCTTT
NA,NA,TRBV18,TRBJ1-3,CASSPSRRNSGNTIYF,TGTGCCAGCTCACCAAGCCGGCGGAACTCTGGAAACACCATATATTTT
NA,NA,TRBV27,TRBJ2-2,CASSLRVGTGELFF,TGTGCCAGCAGTTTAAGGGTGGGCACCGGGGAGCTGTTTTTT
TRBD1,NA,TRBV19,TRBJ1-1,CARQGTGSCEAFF,TGTGCCAGACAAGGGACAGGGAGCTGTGAAGCTTTCTTT
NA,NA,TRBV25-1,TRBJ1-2,CASSGWGSGYTF,TGTGCCAGCAGTGGATGGGGTTCCGGCTACACCTTC
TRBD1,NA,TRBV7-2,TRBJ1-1,CASSLGRGQGRNGTEAFF,TGTGCCAGCAGCTTAGGGCGGGGACAGGGGAGGAACGGGACTGAAGCTTTCTTT
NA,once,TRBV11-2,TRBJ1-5,CASSLAGHGRGGNQPQHF,TGTGCCAGCAGCTTAGCCGGACACGGGCGTGGGGGCAATCAGCCCCAGCATTTT
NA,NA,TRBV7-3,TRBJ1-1,CASSLGGVAEAFF,TGTGCCAGCAGCTTAGGGGGAGTCGCTGAAGCTTTCTTT
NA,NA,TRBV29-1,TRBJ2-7,CSVDGAAGNEQYF,TGCAGCGTTGATGGTGCGGCCGGCAACGAGCAGTACTTC
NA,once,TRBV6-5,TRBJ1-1,CASSHGPGVGTEAFF,TGTGCCAGCAGCCACGGTCCGGGGGTTGGCACTGAAGCTTTCTTT
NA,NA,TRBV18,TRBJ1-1,CASSPGSGSSTPLTNTEAFF,TGTGCCAGCTCACCAGGTTCGGGGAGTAGTACCCCACTAACGAACACTGAAGCTTTCTTT
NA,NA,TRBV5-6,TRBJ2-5,CASSPDFSFLETQYF,TGTGCCAGCAGCCCGGACTTTTCGTTTCTAGAGACCCAGTACTTC
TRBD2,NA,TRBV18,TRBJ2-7,CASSRGLAPGEQYF,TGTGCCAGCTCAAGGGGACTAGCCCCGGGGGAGCAGTACTTC
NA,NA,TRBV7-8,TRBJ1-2,CASSLAGGRFLGYGYTF,TGTGCCAGCAGCTTAGCTGGGGGGCGCTTTCTGGGCTATGGCTACACCTTC
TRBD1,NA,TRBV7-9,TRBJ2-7,CASSDPNDRGTDEQYF,TGTGCCAGCAGTGATCCTAACGACAGGGGGACGGACGAGCAGTACTTC
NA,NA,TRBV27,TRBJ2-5,CASSFTTPGRGGNQETQYF,TGTGCCAGCAGTTTTACAACCCCGGGCAGGGGCGGTAACCAAGAGACCCAGTACTTC
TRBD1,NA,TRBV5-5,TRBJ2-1,CASSPRQGTSSYNEQFF,TGTGCCAGCAGCCCCCGACAGGGCACCAGCTCCTACAATGAGCAGTTCTTC
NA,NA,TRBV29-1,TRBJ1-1,CSVGRETEAFF,TGCAGCGTGGGTCGAGAGACTGAAGCTTTCTTT
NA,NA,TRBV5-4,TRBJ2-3,CASSFGADTQYF,TGTGCCAGCAGCTTCGGTGCAGATACGCAGTATTTT
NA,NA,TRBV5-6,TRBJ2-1,CASSSVAWDGRLWEQFF,TGTGCCAGCAGCTCGGTGGCCTGGGACGGGCGGTTATGGGAGCAGTTCTTC
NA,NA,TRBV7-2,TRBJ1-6,CASSFSGNPPLHF,TGTGCCAGCAGCTTCAGTGGTAATCCACCCCTCCACTTT
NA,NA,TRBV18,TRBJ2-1,CASSPGEGKFF,TGTGCCAGCTCACCAGGCGAAGGGAAGTTCTTC
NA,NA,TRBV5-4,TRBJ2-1,CASSRGITGYNEQFF,TGTGCCAGCAGCCGGGGGATCACTGGATACAATGAGCAGTTCTTC
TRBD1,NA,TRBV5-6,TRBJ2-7,CASSFRGTAIYEQYF,TGTGCCAGCAGCTTCAGGGGGACGGCTATCTACGAGCAGTACTTC
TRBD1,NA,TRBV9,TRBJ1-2,CASSGRGDRVGGYTF,TGTGCCAGCAGCGGTAGGGGGGACAGGGTTGGTGGCTACACCTTC
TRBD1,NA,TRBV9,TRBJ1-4,CASSETGQVYEKLFF,TGTGCCAGCAGCGAGACGGGACAGGTGTATGAAAAACTGTTTTTT
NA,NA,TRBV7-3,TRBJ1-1,CASSSVGGFGNTEAFF,TGTGCCAGCAGCTCCGTAGGTGGGTTCGGGAACACTGAAGCTTTCTTT
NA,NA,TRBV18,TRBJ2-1,CASSPPRSRGGEQFF,TGTGCCAGCTCACCACCGAGGAGTCGGGGAGGAGAGCAGTTCTTC
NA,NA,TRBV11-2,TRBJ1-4,CASSLEGTLANEKLFF,TGTGCCAGCAGCTTAGAGGGGACTCTGGCTAATGAAAAACTGTTTTTT
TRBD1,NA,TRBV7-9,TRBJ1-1,CASSPTGARDTEAFF,TGTGCCAGCAGCCCGACAGGGGCGAGGGACACTGAAGCTTTCTTT
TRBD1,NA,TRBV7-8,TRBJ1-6,CASSDRDSVYNSPLHF,TGTGCCAGCAGCGACCGGGACAGTGTCTATAATTCACCCCTCCACTTT
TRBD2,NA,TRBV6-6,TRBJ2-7,CASSLLAGEQYF,TGTGCCAGCAGTCTCCTAGCGGGGGAGCAGTACTTC